This TCR beta chain was sequenced for a study of Graves' ophthalmopathy and Graves' hyperthyroidism. Trimming left V 2 bases short and J 1 base short, with 11 bases between. This CDR3 spans 16 amino acids. Germline V gene sequence: CDR1 LNHDA, CDR2 SQIVND (reference sequence). About this clonotype itself: No conserved phenylalanine or tryptophan is present at the end of the CDR3, so a read error is the likely explanation.

RNA transcripts provided the template for amplifying TCR beta CDR3 regions. A first-round RT-PCR used HTBI primers, followed by a second-round multiplex PCR. Via MiXCR, TCRdb re-called the multiplex PCR reads, giving one row per CDR3 protein. The table shows a few hundred thousand distinct CDR3 sequences, with about 16% occurring only once. Sequenced input: peripheral blood. The chain has TRBV19 and TRBJ2-2, with D perhaps matching TRBD1 (6 bases). The clonotype was recovered from a young woman with stable Graves' hyperthyroidism. This CDR3 is CASSITGNWNTGELFY. Written as DNA, the CDR3 is TGTGCCAGTAGTATAACAGGGAACTGGAACACCGGGGAGCTGTTTTAT.